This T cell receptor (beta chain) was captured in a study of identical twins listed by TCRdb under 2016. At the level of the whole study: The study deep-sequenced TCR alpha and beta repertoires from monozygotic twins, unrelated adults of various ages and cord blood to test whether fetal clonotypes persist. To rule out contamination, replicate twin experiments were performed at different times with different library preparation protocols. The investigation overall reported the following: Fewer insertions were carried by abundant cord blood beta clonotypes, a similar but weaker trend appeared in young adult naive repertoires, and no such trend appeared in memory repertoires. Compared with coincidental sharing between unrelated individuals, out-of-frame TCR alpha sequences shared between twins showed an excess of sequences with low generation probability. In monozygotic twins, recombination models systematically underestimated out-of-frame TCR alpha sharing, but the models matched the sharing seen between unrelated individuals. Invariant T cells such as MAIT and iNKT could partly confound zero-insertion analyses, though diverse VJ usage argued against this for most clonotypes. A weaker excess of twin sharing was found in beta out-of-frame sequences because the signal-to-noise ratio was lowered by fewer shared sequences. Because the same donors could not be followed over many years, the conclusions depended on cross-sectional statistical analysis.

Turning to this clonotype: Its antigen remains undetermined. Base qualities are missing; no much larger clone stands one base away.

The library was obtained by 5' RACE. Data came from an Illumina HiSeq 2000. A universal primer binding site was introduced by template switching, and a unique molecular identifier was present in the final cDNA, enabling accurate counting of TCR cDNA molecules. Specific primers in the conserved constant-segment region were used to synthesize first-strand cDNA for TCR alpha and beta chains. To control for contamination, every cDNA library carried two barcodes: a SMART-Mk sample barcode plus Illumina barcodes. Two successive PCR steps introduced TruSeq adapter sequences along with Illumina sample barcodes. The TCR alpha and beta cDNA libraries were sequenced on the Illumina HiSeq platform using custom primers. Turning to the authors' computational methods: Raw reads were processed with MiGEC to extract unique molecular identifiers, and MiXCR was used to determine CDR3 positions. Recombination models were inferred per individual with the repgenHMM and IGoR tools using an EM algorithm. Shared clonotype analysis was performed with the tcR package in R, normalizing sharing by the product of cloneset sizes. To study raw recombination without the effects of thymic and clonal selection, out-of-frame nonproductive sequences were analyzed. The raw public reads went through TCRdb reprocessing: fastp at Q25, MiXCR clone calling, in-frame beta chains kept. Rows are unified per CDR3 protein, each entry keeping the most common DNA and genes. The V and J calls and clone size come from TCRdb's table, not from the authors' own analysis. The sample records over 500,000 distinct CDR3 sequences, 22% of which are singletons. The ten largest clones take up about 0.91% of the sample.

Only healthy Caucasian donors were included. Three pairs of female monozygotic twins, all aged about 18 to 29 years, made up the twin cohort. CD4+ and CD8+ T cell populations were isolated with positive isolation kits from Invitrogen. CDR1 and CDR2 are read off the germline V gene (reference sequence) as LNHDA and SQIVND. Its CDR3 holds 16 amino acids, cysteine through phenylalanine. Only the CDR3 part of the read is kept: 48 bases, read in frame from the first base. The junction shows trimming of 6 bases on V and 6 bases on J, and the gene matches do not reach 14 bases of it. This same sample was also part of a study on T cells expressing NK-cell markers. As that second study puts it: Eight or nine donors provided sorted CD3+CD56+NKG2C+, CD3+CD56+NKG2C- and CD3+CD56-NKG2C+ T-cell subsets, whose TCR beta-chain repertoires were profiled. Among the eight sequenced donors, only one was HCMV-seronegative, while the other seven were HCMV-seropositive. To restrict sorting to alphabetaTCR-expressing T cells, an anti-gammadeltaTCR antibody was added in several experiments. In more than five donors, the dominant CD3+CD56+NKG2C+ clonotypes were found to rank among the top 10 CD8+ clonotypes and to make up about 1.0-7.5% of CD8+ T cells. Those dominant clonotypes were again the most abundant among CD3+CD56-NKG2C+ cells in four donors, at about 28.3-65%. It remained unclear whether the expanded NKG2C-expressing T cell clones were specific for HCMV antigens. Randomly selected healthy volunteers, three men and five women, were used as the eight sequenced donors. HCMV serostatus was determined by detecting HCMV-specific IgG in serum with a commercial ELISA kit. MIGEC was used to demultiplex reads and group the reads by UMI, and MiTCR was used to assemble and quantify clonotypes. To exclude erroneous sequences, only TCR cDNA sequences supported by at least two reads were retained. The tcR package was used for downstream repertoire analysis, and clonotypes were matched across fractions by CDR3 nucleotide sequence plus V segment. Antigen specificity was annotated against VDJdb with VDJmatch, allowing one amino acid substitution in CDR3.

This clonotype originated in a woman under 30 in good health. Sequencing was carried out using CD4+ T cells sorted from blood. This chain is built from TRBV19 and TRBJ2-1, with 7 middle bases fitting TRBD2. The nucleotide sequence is TGTGCCAGTAGCACCCCCGTAGCGGGCTCGGTCAATGAGCAGTTCTTC. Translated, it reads CASSTPVAGSVNEQFF.